The clone carrying this TCR beta chain was counted a single time. What it binds is unknown. The data belong to a study of T cell clones after liver transplantation. The overall study: Graft-donor-reactive sequences were compared with third-party-reactive TCRbeta sequences from pre-transplant mixed lymphocyte reactions. Without induction therapy, subjects received standard immunosuppression until 12-24 months post-transplant.

CDR1 LNHDA and CDR2 SQIVND come from the germline V gene (reference sequence). V was clipped by 7 bases and J by 5 bases, with 20 bases between them. CDR3 length equals 16 residues. Study conclusions and caveats: Compared with third party-reactive sequences, donor-reactive ones declined more, independent of withdrawal success. Graft donor-reactive T cells may have migrated into the graft rather than being deleted.

Clones were sequenced by immunoSEQ multiplex PCR, and TCRdb holds only the in-frame ones, with some missing. The sample has tens of thousands of clones; around 93% are singletons. The specimen was CD4+ T cells from blood, collected about 27 months after liver transplant. The clonotype was recovered from a human patient who received a liver transplant. The graft donor may be the source of some T cells. This sequence joins TRBV19 and TRBJ1-4; D not resolved. In DNA form, the CDR3 reads TGTGCCAGTACCAACAAAAACCCGGGAGTGAATGAAAAACTGTTTTTT. Protein product: CASTNKNPGVNEKLFF.